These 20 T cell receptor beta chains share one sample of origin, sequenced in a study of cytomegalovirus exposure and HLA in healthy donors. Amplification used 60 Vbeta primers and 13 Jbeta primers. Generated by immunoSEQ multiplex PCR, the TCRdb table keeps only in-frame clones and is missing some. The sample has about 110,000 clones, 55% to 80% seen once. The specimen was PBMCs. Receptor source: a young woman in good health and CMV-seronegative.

CDR3 DNA sequence: TGTGCCAGCAGCGAGGGAGCGGGAGGGCCCGAAGAGACCCAGTACTTC. The encoded protein is CASSEGAGGPEETQYF. V and J are TRBV11-2 and TRBJ2-5; 10 bases match TRBD2. There are 16 residues in the CDR3. Germline V CDR1 and CDR2: SGHAT, FQNNGV. V dropped 5 bases and J dropped 3; count of bases not matched to a gene: 9.

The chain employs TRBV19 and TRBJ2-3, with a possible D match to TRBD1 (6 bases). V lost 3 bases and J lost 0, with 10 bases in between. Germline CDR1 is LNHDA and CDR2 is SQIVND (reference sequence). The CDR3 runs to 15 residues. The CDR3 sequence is CASSIRTASTDTQYF. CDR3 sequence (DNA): TGTGCCAGTAGTATCCGGACAGCTAGCACAGATACGCAGTATTTT.

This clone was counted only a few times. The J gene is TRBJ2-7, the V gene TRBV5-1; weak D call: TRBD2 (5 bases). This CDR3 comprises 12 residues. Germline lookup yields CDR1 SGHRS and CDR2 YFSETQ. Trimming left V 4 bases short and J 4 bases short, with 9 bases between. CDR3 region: CASSLTNYEQYF. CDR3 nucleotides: TGCGCCAGCAGCCTGACTAATTACGAGCAGTACTTC.

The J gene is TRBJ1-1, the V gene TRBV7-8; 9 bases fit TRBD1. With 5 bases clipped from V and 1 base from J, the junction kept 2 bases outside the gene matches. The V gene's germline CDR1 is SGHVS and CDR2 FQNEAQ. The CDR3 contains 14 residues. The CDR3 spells CASSRDRANTEAFF. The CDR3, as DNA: TGTGCCAGCAGCCGGGACAGGGCGAACACTGAAGCTTTCTTT. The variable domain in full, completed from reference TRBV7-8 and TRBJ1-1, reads GAGVSQSPRYKVAKRGQDVALRCDPISGHVSLFWYQQALGQGPEFLTYFQNEAQLDKSGLPSDRFFAERPEGSVSTLKIQRTQQEDSAVYLCASSRDRANTEAFFGQGTRLTVV.

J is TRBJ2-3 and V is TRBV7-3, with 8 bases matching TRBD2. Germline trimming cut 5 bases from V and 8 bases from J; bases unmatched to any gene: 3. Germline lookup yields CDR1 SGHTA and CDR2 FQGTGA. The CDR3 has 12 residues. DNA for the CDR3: TGTGCCAGCAGCCAAACTAGCGGTACGCAGTATTTT. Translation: CASSQTSGTQYF.

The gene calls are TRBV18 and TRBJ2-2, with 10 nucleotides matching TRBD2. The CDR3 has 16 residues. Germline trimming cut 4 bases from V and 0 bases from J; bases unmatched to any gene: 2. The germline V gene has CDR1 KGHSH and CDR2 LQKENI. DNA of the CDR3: TGTGCCAGCTCACACACTAGCGGGGCGAACACCGGGGAGCTGTTTTTT. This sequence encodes CASSHTSGANTGELFF.

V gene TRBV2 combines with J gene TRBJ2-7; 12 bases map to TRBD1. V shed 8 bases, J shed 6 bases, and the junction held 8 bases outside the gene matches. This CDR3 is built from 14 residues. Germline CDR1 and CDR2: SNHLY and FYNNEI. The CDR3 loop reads CASDRDRGLGEQYF. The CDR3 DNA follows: TGTGCCAGCGATCGGGACAGGGGGCTTGGCGAGCAGTACTTC.

CDR3 in DNA: TGTGCCAGCAGCTTAGTTGTAGGGGCAGGGGAAGAGACCCAGTACTTC. This gives the protein CASSLVVGAGEETQYF. The V gene is TRBV7-2, the J gene TRBJ2-5; a weak D match, TRBD1 (6 bases). The CDR3 has 16 amino acids. Germline lookup yields CDR1 SGHTA and CDR2 FQGNSA. The ends were cut back, 1 base at V and 3 bases at J, with 15 bases in the middle. Together with reference TRBV7-2 and TRBJ2-5, the CDR3 gives the full variable domain: GAGVSQSPSNKVTEKGKDVELRCDPISGHTALYWYRQSLGQGLEFLIYFQGNSAPDKSGLPSDRFSAERTGGSVSTLTIQRTQQEDSAVYLCASSLVVGAGEETQYFGPGTRLLVL.

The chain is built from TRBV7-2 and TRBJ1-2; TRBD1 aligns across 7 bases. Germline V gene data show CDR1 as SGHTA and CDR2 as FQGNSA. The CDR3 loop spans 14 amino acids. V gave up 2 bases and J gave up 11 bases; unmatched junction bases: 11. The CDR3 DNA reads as TGTGCCAGCAGCTTAAATCTAGGGGGCCAGGGGTACACCTTC. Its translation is CASSLNLGGQGYTF.

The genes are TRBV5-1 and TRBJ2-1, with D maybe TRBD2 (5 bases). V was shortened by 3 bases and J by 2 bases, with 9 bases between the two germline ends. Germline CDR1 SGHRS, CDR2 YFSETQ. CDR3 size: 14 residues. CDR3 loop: CASSWELAYNEQFF. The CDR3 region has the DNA TGCGCCAGCAGCTGGGAGTTGGCCTACAATGAGCAGTTCTTC.

Written as DNA, the CDR3 is TGTGCCTGGACCGGGGGAGTCTCGAACACTGAAGCTTTCTTT. This gives the protein CAWTGGVSNTEAFF. This sequence joins TRBV30 and TRBJ1-1; the D gene is possibly TRBD1 (5 bases). V shed 4 bases and J shed 1 base, with 13 bases lying between them. Looked up from germline, CDR1 is GTSNPN and CDR2 is SVGIG (reference sequence). This CDR3 comprises 14 residues.

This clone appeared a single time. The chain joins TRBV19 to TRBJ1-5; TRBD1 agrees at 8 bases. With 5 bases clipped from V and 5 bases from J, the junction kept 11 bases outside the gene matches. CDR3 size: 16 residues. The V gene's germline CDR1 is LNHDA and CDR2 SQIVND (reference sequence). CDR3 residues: CASSALLRGRDQPQHF. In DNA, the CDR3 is TGTGCCAGTAGTGCCCTCCTCAGGGGGCGAGATCAGCCCCAGCATTTT.

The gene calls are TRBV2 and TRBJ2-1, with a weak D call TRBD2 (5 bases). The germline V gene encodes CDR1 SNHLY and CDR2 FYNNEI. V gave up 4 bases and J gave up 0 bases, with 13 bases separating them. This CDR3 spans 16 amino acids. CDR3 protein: CASSVRKRSSYNEQFF. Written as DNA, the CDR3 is TGTGCCAGCAGTGTTAGGAAGCGGAGCTCCTACAATGAGCAGTTCTTC.

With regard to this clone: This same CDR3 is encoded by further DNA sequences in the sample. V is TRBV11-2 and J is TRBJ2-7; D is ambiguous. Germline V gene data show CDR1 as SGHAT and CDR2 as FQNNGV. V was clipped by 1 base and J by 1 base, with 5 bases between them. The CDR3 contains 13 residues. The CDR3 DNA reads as TGTGCCAGCAGCTTAGTCGGGTCCTACGAGCAGTACTTC. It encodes CASSLVGSYEQYF.

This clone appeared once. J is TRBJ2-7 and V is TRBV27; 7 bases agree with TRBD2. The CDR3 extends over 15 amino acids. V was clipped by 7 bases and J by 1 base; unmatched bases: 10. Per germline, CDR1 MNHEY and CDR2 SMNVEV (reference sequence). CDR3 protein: CASNSVAGGSYEQYF. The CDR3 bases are TGTGCCAGCAACTCTGTAGCGGGTGGGTCCTACGAGCAGTACTTC.

Written as DNA, the CDR3 is TGTGCCAGCAGCTTAGGGTGGAGTTCCCCCGAGCAGTACTTC. This sequence encodes CASSLGWSSPEQYF. This chain connects TRBV11-3 to TRBJ2-7; unclear D gene. Germline V gene data show CDR1 as SGHNT and CDR2 as YENEEA. The CDR3 covers 14 residues. Trimming shortened V by 1 base and J by 6 bases, and 13 bases separated the two germline ends.

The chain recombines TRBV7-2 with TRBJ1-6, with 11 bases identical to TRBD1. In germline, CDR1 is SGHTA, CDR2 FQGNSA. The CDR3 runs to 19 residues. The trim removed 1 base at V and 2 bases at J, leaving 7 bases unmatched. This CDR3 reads CASSLDRDRGLAYNSPLHF. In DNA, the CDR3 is TGTGCCAGCAGCTTAGACCGGGACAGGGGGTTGGCCTATAATTCACCCCTCCACTTT.

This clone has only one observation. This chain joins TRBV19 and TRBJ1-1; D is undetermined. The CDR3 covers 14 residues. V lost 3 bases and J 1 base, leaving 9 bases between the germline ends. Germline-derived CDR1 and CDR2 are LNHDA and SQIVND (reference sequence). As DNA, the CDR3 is TGTGCCAGTAGTATCCTACGCGCGAACACTGAAGCTTTCTTT. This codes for CASSILRANTEAFF.

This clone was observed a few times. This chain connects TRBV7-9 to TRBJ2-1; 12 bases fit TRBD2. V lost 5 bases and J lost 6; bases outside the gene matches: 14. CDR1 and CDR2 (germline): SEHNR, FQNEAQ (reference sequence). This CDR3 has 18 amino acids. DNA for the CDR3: TGTGCCAGCAGCCCCACCTACAGACTAGCGGGAGAGGGCAATGAGCAGTTCTTC. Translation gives CASSPTYRLAGEGNEQFF.

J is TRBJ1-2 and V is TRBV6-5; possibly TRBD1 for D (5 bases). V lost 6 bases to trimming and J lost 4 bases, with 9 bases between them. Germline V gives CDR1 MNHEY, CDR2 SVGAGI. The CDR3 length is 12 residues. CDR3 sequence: CASSRQSYGYTF. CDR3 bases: TGTGCCAGCAGCCGACAGTCCTATGGCTACACCTTC.